This T cell receptor (beta chain) came from a study of regulatory T cells in long-lasting Graves disease. Building of the TCR beta libraries involved iRepertoire HTBI primers and Arm-PCR of CDR3 regions. MiXCR, applied by TCRdb to the multiplex PCR reads, yields one record per CDR3 protein. This table has 250,000 to 300,000 distinct CDR3 sequences, roughly a fifth appearing once. This clonotype has a count of ten or more. Time point given: persistent/refractory GD, antithyroid drugs over 5 years with positive TRAb. There was RNA extracted from PBMCs, and the TCR library was made from it. The sequenced sample was peripheral blood mononuclear cells (PBMCs), obtained when the disease was refractory, from a patient treated with antithyroid drugs. This clonotype was obtained from a female donor with Graves disease.

The CDR3: CASSPAGASNQPQHF. CDR3 DNA: TGTGCCAGCAGCCCTGCGGGGGCTAGCAATCAGCCCCAGCATTTT. The rearrangement links TRBV7-2 to TRBJ1-5; a weak D match, TRBD1 (6 bases). Trimming removed 5 bases at V and 0 bases at J, with 11 bases between. The CDR3 runs to 15 residues. Germline V lookup: CDR1 SGHTA, CDR2 FQGNSA.